These 20 T cell receptor beta chains originate from one sample sequenced in a study of blood T cell repertoires in COVID-19. Method: immunoSEQ multiplex PCR; TCRdb's copy keeps in-frame clones and lacks some. The sample lists a few hundred thousand clones, around 80% seen once, with less than 20% in the top ten. Specimen: peripheral blood. The receptors here all came from a woman over 75 with active or convalescent COVID-19.

Only one count was recorded for this clone. This rearrangement joins TRBV28 to TRBJ2-3, with no clear D. The CDR3 loop spans 15 amino acids. V gave up 6 bases and J gave up 0 bases, with 13 bases separating them. Germline CDR1 reads MDHEN; CDR2 reads SYDVKM. This CDR3 is CASSLPGISTDTQYF. CDR3 nucleotides: TGTGCCAGCAGCTTACCGGGTATAAGCACAGATACGCAGTATTTT.

This chain joins TRBV2 and TRBJ1-1; no reliable D call. Trimming shortened V by 4 bases and J by 0 bases, and 6 bases separated the two germline ends. Germline values: CDR1 SNHLY, CDR2 FYNNEI. This CDR3 comprises 13 residues. The CDR3 DNA reads as TGTGCCAGCAGTGGACATTTGAACACTGAAGCTTTCTTT. Its protein product is CASSGHLNTEAFF.

The chain employs TRBV7-8 and TRBJ2-1, with 8 bases matching TRBD2. Germline CDR1 reads SGHVS; CDR2 reads FQNEAQ. Germline trimming cut 4 bases from V and 8 bases from J; bases unmatched to any gene: 10. This CDR3 is built from 15 residues. Written as DNA, the CDR3 is TGTGCCAGCAGCTGGACGGGCGGGGGGTTGGATGAGCAGTTCTTC. This translates into CASSWTGGGLDEQFF.

The chain links TRBV19 to TRBJ2-3; weak D call: TRBD1 (5 bases). V lost 4 bases and J lost 0, with 11 bases in between. Germline assignment: CDR1 LNHDA and CDR2 SQIVND (reference sequence). The CDR3 totals 15 residues. The CDR3 nucleotides are TGTGCCAGTAGTAACCCCTCAGGGAGCACAGATACGCAGTATTTT. Its translation: CASSNPSGSTDTQYF. Variable domain in full (rest from reference TRBV19 and TRBJ2-3): DGGITQSPKYLFRKEGQNVTLSCEQNLNHDAMYWYRQDPGQGLRLIYYSQIVNDFQKGDIAEGYSVSREKKESFPLTVTSAQKNPTAFYLCASSNPSGSTDTQYFGPGTRLTVL.

The rearrangement joins TRBV5-1 to TRBJ2-1; 7 bases align to TRBD2. V shed 2 bases, J shed 6 bases, and the junction held 11 bases outside the gene matches. This CDR3 spans 16 amino acids. The germline gives CDR1 SGHRS, CDR2 YFSETQ. CDR3 coding DNA: TGCGCCAGCAGCTTTTTAGCAGGGAGGGTCTCCAATGAGCAGTTCTTC. This translates into CASSFLAGRVSNEQFF. Based on the CDR3 plus reference TRBV5-1 and TRBJ2-1, the full variable domain is KAGVTQTPRYLIKTRGQQVTLSCSPISGHRSVSWYQQTPGQGLQFLFEYFSETQRNKGNFPGRFSGRQFSNSRSEMNVSTLELGDSALYLCASSFLAGRVSNEQFFGPGTRLTVL.

The gene calls are TRBV30 and TRBJ1-5, with TRBD1 matching 9 bases. V shed 3 bases, J shed 5 bases, and the junction held 2 bases outside the gene matches. This CDR3 has 13 residues. Germline V CDR1 and CDR2: GTSNPN, SVGIG (reference sequence). This chain's CDR3 is CAWRDRGDQPQHF. CDR3 DNA: TGTGCCTGGAGGGACAGGGGTGATCAGCCCCAGCATTTT.

J is TRBJ1-2 and V is TRBV19, with 7 bases aligning to TRBD1. Germline V gene data show CDR1 as LNHDA and CDR2 as SQIVND (reference sequence). This CDR3 is 14 amino acids long. Trimming at V came to 3 bases and at J to 8 bases, leaving 9 bases not matched to a gene. The CDR3 nucleotides are TGTGCCAGTAGTATTCAACAGGGGATCGGCGGCTACACCTTC. It codes for CASSIQQGIGGYTF.

The rearrangement uses TRBV5-1 and TRBJ1-1, with 10 bases matching TRBD1. The CDR3 covers 15 residues. The junction had 7 bases not matched to a gene; V was cut back by 3 bases and J by 5 bases. Germline V gives CDR1 SGHRS, CDR2 YFSETQ. The CDR3 here is CASSWTGGSWTEAFF. The CDR3, as DNA: TGCGCCAGCAGCTGGACAGGGGGGAGTTGGACTGAAGCTTTCTTT. The full variable domain, completed using reference TRBV5-1 and TRBJ1-1, is KAGVTQTPRYLIKTRGQQVTLSCSPISGHRSVSWYQQTPGQGLQFLFEYFSETQRNKGNFPGRFSGRQFSNSRSEMNVSTLELGDSALYLCASSWTGGSWTEAFFGQGTRLTVV.

The CDR3 is CASSPTHGEGESYNEQFF. CDR3 coding DNA: TGCGCCAGCAGCCCCACCCACGGTGAGGGGGAATCCTACAATGAGCAGTTCTTC. The chain is built from TRBV4-3 and TRBJ2-1; D is perhaps TRBD1 (6 bases). The CDR3 extends over 18 amino acids. Germline V gene sequence: CDR1 LGHNA, CDR2 YSLEER. Trimming cost V 4 bases and J 1 base, with 20 bases left between them.

V gene TRBV27 combines with J gene TRBJ1-1; D is unclear. The CDR3 length is 14 residues. V shed 6 bases and J shed 4 bases, with 15 bases lying between them. Germline assignment: CDR1 MNHEY and CDR2 SMNVEV (reference sequence). CDR3 bases: TGTGCCAGCAGCCCAAGACTCTTTGGCACTGAAGCTTTCTTT. It encodes CASSPRLFGTEAFF.

The chain uses TRBV27 and TRBJ1-1; 7 nucleotides match TRBD1. Germline CDR1 is MNHEY and CDR2 is SMNVEV (reference sequence). The V and J ends lost 6 bases and 4 bases, in that order; junction bases with no gene match: 5. This CDR3 has 13 amino acids. CDR3 DNA: TGTGCCAGCAGACTCACAGGGGTCACTGAAGCTTTCTTT. Residues: CASRLTGVTEAFF.

J is TRBJ1-2 and V is TRBV14; D unresolved. Trimming left V 1 base short and J 0 bases short, with 9 bases between. Per germline, CDR1 SGHDN and CDR2 FVKESK. CDR3 length equals 15 residues. The CDR3 sequence: CASSQGVFPNYGYTF. The CDR3 nucleotides are TGTGCCAGCAGCCAAGGAGTTTTTCCTAACTATGGCTACACCTTC. Looking up the rest from reference TRBV14 and TRBJ1-2 gives the full variable domain: EAGVTQFPSHSVIEKGQTVTLRCDPISGHDNLYWYRRVMGKEIKFLLHFVKESKQDESGMPNNRFLAERTGGTYSTLKVQPAELEDSGVYFCASSQGVFPNYGYTFGSGTRLTVV.

This sequence joins TRBV29-1 and TRBJ1-1; 10 bases line up with TRBD1. J lost 3 bases, V lost 4 bases, and 8 bases had no gene match. CDR1 is SQVTM and CDR2 is ANQGSEA in the germline V gene. The CDR3 is 15 amino acids. The CDR3 here is CSVAASGTGDTEAFF. In DNA, the CDR3 is TGCAGCGTTGCGGCCTCCGGGACAGGGGACACTGAAGCTTTCTTT.

The CDR3 DNA reads TGTGCCAGCAGCTCAAAGACGGGGAGGGACACTGAAGCTTTCTTT. Translated, it gives CASSSKTGRDTEAFF. The gene calls are TRBV9 and TRBJ1-1, with D unclear. Germline CDR1 SGDLS, CDR2 YYNGEE. This CDR3 comprises 15 residues. V lost 4 bases, J lost 3 bases, and 16 bases lay in between. The variable domain in full, with the rest retrieved from reference TRBV9 and TRBJ1-1, is DSGVTQTPKHLITATGQRVTLRCSPRSGDLSVYWYQQSLDQGLQFLIQYYNGEERAKGNILERFSAQQFPDLHSELNLSSLELGDSALYFCASSSKTGRDTEAFFGQGTRLTVV.

The chain joins TRBV5-1 to TRBJ2-3; TRBD2 agrees at 7 bases. The CDR3 consists of 15 residues. From germline, CDR1 is SGHRS and CDR2 YFSETQ. With 1 base clipped from V and 4 bases from J, the junction kept 6 bases outside the gene matches. CDR3 sequence (DNA): TGCGCCAGCAGCTTGACGGCGGGGGTGGCAGATACGCAGTATTTT. It is translated as CASSLTAGVADTQYF.

The CDR3 nucleotides are TGTGCCAGCAGCCCCCCCCCTAGCGAACAGCCGCAGTACTTC. Its protein is CASSPPPSEQPQYF. The V gene is TRBV7-3, the J gene TRBJ2-7, with D perhaps matching TRBD2 (6 bases). The CDR3 extends over 14 amino acids. Trimming removed 5 bases from V and 9 bases from J, with 20 bases in between. From germline, CDR1 is SGHTA and CDR2 FQGTGA.

The V gene is TRBV5-4, the J gene TRBJ2-7; 13 bases agree with TRBD2. J gave up 5 bases and V 4 bases, and 12 bases lay outside the gene matches. There are 17 residues in the CDR3. The germline V gene has CDR1 SGHNT and CDR2 YYREEE (reference sequence). DNA of the CDR3: TGTGCCAGCAGCCTAACTAGCGGGGGGGGGCGAATGGACGAGCAGTACTTC. Translating gives CASSLTSGGGRMDEQYF.

CDR3 residues: CASSFVAGGQLEQFF. CDR3 nucleotide sequence: TGTGCCAGCAGCTTTGTGGCGGGAGGACAGCTTGAGCAGTTCTTC. This sequence joins TRBV12-1 and TRBJ2-1; the table's TRBD2 call for D was not verified on the DNA. TRBV12-1 is a pseudogene locus. There are 15 residues in the CDR3.

This chain links TRBV5-1 with TRBJ2-1; a weak D match, TRBD2 (6 bases). The CDR3 covers 15 residues. Trimming shortened V by 3 bases and J by 2 bases, and 12 bases separated the two germline ends. In germline, CDR1 is SGHRS, CDR2 YFSETQ. The DNA of the CDR3 is TGCGCCAGCAGCTACGCCGGGGGTACCTACAATGAGCAGTTCTTC. This gives the protein CASSYAGGTYNEQFF.

V and J are TRBV25-1 and TRBJ2-5; 9 bases are shared with TRBD1. This CDR3 has 15 amino acids. Germline loops: CDR1 MGHDK, CDR2 SYGVNS. The V gene end was trimmed by 7 bases and the J gene end by 1 base; junction bases not matched to a gene: 7. CDR3 amino acids: CASTPGTGFQETQYF. In nucleotides, the CDR3 is TGTGCCAGCACTCCCGGGACAGGGTTCCAAGAGACCCAGTACTTC.